Sequencing of this TCR beta chain was carried out in a study of cytomegalovirus exposure and HLA in healthy donors. Primers included in the PCR were 60 Vbeta and 13 Jbeta primers. This table comes from immunoSEQ multiplex PCR, and its TCRdb copy is limited to in-frame clones, with some not included. Counted here are under 200,000 clones, approximately 83% occurring once; the ten biggest clones make up 9.3%. Germline CDR1 reads KGHSH; CDR2 reads LQKENI. V lost 4 bases and J lost 15; bases outside the gene matches: 9. The CDR3 totals 12 residues. The rearrangement uses TRBV18 and TRBJ2-1; TRBD1 aligns across 7 bases. Sequenced input: PBMCs. The receptor's source is a man younger than 30 in good health and CMV-seropositive. In DNA, the CDR3 is TGTGCCAGCTCACGTGACAGGGACGGTTCGTTCTTC. Protein product: CASSRDRDGSFF. The whole variable domain, remainder taken from reference TRBV18 and TRBJ2-1, is NAGVMQNPRHLVRRRGQEARLRCSPMKGHSHVYWYRQLPEEGLKFMVYLQKENIIDESGMPKERFSAEFPKEGPSILRIQQVVRGDSAAYFCASSRDRDGSFFGPGTRLTVL.